This record looks at one T cell receptor beta chain sequence and its context. This clone has just a few counts. Its antigen remains undetermined. Per-nucleotide qualities are absent, and no much larger clonotype sits a single base away. V and J are truncated by 5 bases and 5 bases respectively, leaving an intervening sequence of 15 bases. The CDR3 starts with the cysteine, ends with the phenylalanine, and has 14 residues. Only the CDR3 DNA is retained, 42 bases long and in frame from the first base. From a lookup of the germline V gene, CDR1 and CDR2 are SGHNT and YENEEA. The cohort consisted of some 730 healthy bone marrow donors. All cohort members were sampled while nominally healthy, although unrecorded immune exposures were likely present. The donor tested CMV seronegative and was one of the 352 seronegative cohort members. Each donor provided a peripheral blood sample, and peripheral blood mononuclear cells were used for TCR beta sequencing. The Qiagen DNeasy Blood Extraction Kit was used to extract genomic DNA from the blood cell samples.

The entry originates in a study of cytomegalovirus exposure and HLA in healthy donors (dated by TCRdb to the late 2010s). Describing the broader study: An earlier analysis of 587 of the donors reported 276 Gb of sequence data and some 110 million unique TCR beta sequences obtained from roughly 180 million T cells. Both class I and class II loci were covered by HLA typing, at four-digit resolution. About five DR-DQ haplotypes were treated as single units for association and clustering because of strong linkage in the cohort. Typing coverage differed by locus: A, B, C, DRB1 and DQB1 were typed in about 620-630 donors, DQA1 in 500 to 550, DPA1 in over 600, and DPB1 in 400 to 480. A later analysis re-analyzed previously published TCR beta repertoires from roughly 630 donors and added high-resolution HLA genotyping to study TCR occurrence patterns. Every repertoire in the discovery cohort had been generated on one and the same sequencing platform. Donor age, sex, ethnicity and CMV serostatus were compiled alongside the repertoire data. Among some 400 genotyped donors of the cohort, an average of about 240,000 unique TCR beta nucleotide sequences was sequenced per donor, of which roughly 17% were non-productive. The study profiled the T cell repertoires of approximately 700 subjects by immunosequencing and related them to cytomegalovirus serostatus. In addition to the first cohort of about 650 subjects, a separate validation cohort of 120 different subjects was used. High-throughput TCR immunosequencing, statistical association of individual TCRs with disease status, and machine learning were combined to predict cytomegalovirus infection status. The study aimed to test whether cataloging public T cell receptors could reveal signatures of past pathogen exposure. To decide whether each TCR beta V gene segment behaved as functional or pseudogenic, an earlier analysis of approximately 600 of the donors relied on high-throughput TCR beta sequencing. Genome-wide SNP genotypes for about 60% of the roughly 670 donors were used in a later genetic analysis, which treated that subset as a discovery cohort. Of the roughly 390 genotyped donors, about 80% fell in the genetic ancestry cluster associated with self-reported Caucasian donors. An early release covering approximately 600 HLA-typed donors comprised approximately 290 gigabases of sequencing data and some 79 million unique TCR sequences. In the later analysis, no new phenotypic data were used to find candidate immune exposures; instead, reliance was placed on TCR beta sequences and their occurrence across donors.

The method was the immunoSEQ multiplex PCR assay. For the multiplex PCR, a mixture combining 60 forward primers for TCR Vbeta segments and 13 reverse primers for TCR Jbeta segments was used. The CDR3 region of rearranged TCR beta genes was amplified from genomic DNA with a multiplex PCR assay. On the Illumina HiSeq System, the amplified TCR beta libraries were sequenced as 87-base-pair reads. The original methods were these. In a later analysis, roughly 80 million unique TCR beta chains were counted across the approximately 640 repertoires, and roughly 11 million of these chains were shared by at least two donors. Raw reads were error-corrected and collapsed into unique sequences with a nearest-neighbor algorithm that merged closely related sequences to remove PCR and sequencing errors. CDR3 sequences were aligned to IMGT reference sequences to assign V, D and J gene segments. For a sequence to be retained, a match of at least six nucleotides was required to both a V gene segment and a J gene segment. Rearrangements were classified as productive when the CDR3 lacked stop codons and remained in frame with V and J, and all other rearrangements were classified as non-productive. Following IMGT convention, CDR3 was defined as the stretch from the second conserved V-encoded cysteine to the conserved J-encoded phenylalanine. The earlier analysis of about 560 of the donors excluded any sequence lacking an unambiguous match to a single V gene segment. In an earlier analysis of more than 500 of the donors, a V segment was called functional when productive rearrangements were above 56.7%, and segregating when the standard deviation between donors exceeded 5%. A statistical classification framework was built to diagnose cytomegalovirus status from the catalog of TCR beta chain sequences. A later analysis assigned V and J genes by comparing TCR nucleotide sequences with IMGT/GENE-DB human TR gene sequences. Using the TCRdist pipeline, a later analysis assigned CDR3 sequences along with most-parsimonious VDJ recombination scenarios. In a later analysis, each TCR beta chain was defined by its CDR3 amino acid sequence together with its V-gene family, and reads lacking a unique V-gene family were excluded. A later analysis removed roughly 590 highly shared, low-generation-probability nucleotide sequences to deal with suspected cross-contamination and a sequencing artifact. In a later analysis, a clonal expansion index was calculated for each public chain from normalized within-repertoire ranks of inferred template counts. A later analysis computed generation probabilities with a VDJ recombination model fitted to out-of-frame rearrangements, and checked the results against IGoR. Hypergeometric tests were used in a later analysis to score TCR-TCR, TCR-HLA and TCR-CMV co-occurrence, with a repertoire-size bias correction applied to the TCR pairs. To estimate false discovery rates, a later analysis permuted the HLA or CMV assignments 20 times. A later analysis grouped co-occurring TCRs with DBSCAN, adding TCRdist sequence similarity when clustering within HLA-allele-positive subsets. Repertoires with fewer than 30,000 or more than 120,000 public chains were left out of co-occurrence clustering, as were several repertoires with anomalous nucleotide sharing. TCRdb's version of the immuneACCESS table is confined to in-frame rearrangements and falls short of the full clone set. An unresolved V gene accounts for under half of the shortfall where checked; the remainder is of unknown origin. The V and J calls and clone size come from that table; D and trimming were worked out from the DNA. In this sample the table shows some 69,000 clones, roughly 80% of which occur a single time. Nearly 3% of the sample is taken by the ten largest.

What the work shows at the level of the full study, not this receptor alone: Most CMV-associated TCR beta chains appeared to be HLA-restricted in a later analysis, and the HLA associations seemed to be driven largely by CMV exposure. Most TCR sequences were seen in very few donors, while some public TCRs were found in many individuals. Compared with equally common non-associated chains, HLA-associated TCR beta chains in a later analysis were more clonally expanded and had lower generation probabilities. The presence/absence analyses assumed that sequencing depth was roughly uniform across donors, and that assumption may not be true. According to a later genetic analysis, donors in an Asian-associated ancestry cluster had fewer N-insertions in productive TCRs than the roughly 700-donor mean. Immune exposure information for the cohort was limited to CMV serostatus. Broadly in line with IMGT annotations, most TCR beta V segments showed up in productive rearrangements about 87% or about 30% of the time in an earlier analysis of roughly 590 of the donors. A later genetic analysis associated a missense DCLRE1C variant with V-gene and J-gene trimming of TCR beta chains, and an independent cohort replicated the association. The study listed approximately 150 TCR beta chains as associated with cytomegalovirus. HLA typing was unavailable for some donors at each locus, so association tests used only the typed subset. Several of the top co-occurrence clusters appeared to be linked to parvovirus B19, influenza, CMV and Epstein-Barr virus, according to a later analysis. The authors suggested that the approach could potentially be extended to other disease states and immunological phenotypes. A further reported finding was that TCR beta sequences accurately predicted the HLA-A and HLA-B alleles for most subjects in the first cohort. The classifier was reported to diagnose cytomegalovirus status with high specificity and sensitivity in both the original and validation cohorts. In a later analysis, the rate of TCR association differed among HLA loci, with DRB1 alleles having the most associated TCRs and HLA-C alleles having the fewest. Because the 87-base-pair reads could not distinguish some IMGT-functional V segments, including TRBV6-2 and TRBV6-3, those segments were excluded. Because counts were too low, about 18 rarely observed V segments, including chromosome 9 orphons, were excluded from the earlier analysis of several hundred of the donors. When HLA alleles, especially DR and DQ, strongly co-occurred, attributing TCR associations to individual alleles was difficult. Three of the identified cytomegalovirus-associated TCR beta chains were confirmed in vitro to be specific for cytomegalovirus antigens. Linkage disequilibrium might explain the correlated functional status among segregating V segments, but an unknown experimental factor could not be excluded. In this cohort, only TCR beta chains were sequenced, and detectable features were limited by the absence of alpha or paired-chain data. A cluster of highly shared sequence variants was judged likely to represent a technical artifact of the sequencing pipeline. Specific HLA alleles were associated with 18,000 or so TCR beta sequences at a false discovery rate of 0.05 in a later analysis.

The material sequenced was PBMCs. This sequence uses TRBV11-3 and TRBJ1-1; TRBD1 is possibly the D segment (5 matching bases). The clonotype originates from a woman in her twenties or thirties in good health and CMV-seronegative. The sequenced DNA: TGTGCCAGCAGCCTCGGTCGGGCAGGGACTGAAGCTTTCTTT. Its coded protein is CASSLGRAGTEAFF.